The entry that follows covers one TCR beta chain sequence. Its target antigen remains unknown. No quality values exist for individual bases; no much larger clone is one base distant. The germline V gene supplies CDR1 SGHTA and CDR2 FQGTGA. V sheds 8 bases and J sheds 1 base, leaving 6 bases between their ends. The CDR3 covers 12 residues, taking in both the cysteine and the phenylalanine. Only CDR3 DNA is held: 36 bases, read in frame from base 1. These data are taken from a study of T cells after yellow fever vaccination (dated 2019 in TCRdb). At the level of the whole study: The SMART-Seq v4 Ultra Low Input RNA kit was used to prepare libraries from fractions with low cell numbers. Bulk TCR alpha and beta repertoires were sequenced longitudinally to track T-cell clones before and after primary and booster YFV17D yellow fever vaccination. Two healthy male donors, one aged 18 to 30 and one aged 30 to 40 years, made up the cohort. Blood was drawn at multiple timepoints before and after primary and secondary immunization, with bulk PBMC replicates and cell subsets isolated.

Here is what the overall study found, with its caveats: Computational filtering was required because FACS-sorted repertoires could contain abundant contaminating clonotypes from the bulk population. A small fraction of clonotypes appeared in both the CD4 and CD8 compartments, likely as a result of convergent recombination. Most clones expanded after primary vaccination (about 96% of CD4 and roughly 91% of CD8) were re-detected after the booster, suggesting that broad memory maintenance occurred. Compared with the primary T-cell response, the secondary T-cell response was faster but weaker, reaching its peak on day 5 rather than on day 15. Because only two donors were included in the study, the extent to which the findings can be generalized is limited.

TCR cDNA was synthesized by 5'RACE template switching, through which a universal primer site and unique molecular identifiers were introduced. Priming for cDNA synthesis came from both the TCR alpha and TCR beta constant segments. Library amplification involved two PCR steps, and the second step added sample barcodes and sequencing adapters. Sequencing of libraries was performed on Illumina HiSeq 2500 (2x100 bp) or NovaSeq (2x150 bp). The original pipeline was this. Reads were demultiplexed and collapsed into UMI consensus sequences with MIGEC, and V(D)J alignment was performed with MiXCR. Using edgeR on replicate PBMC samples, clonotypes were called vaccine-responding if FDR was below 0.01 and the log2 fold change was above 5 up to day 15. Each bulk clonotype was labeled CD4 or CD8 based on which sequenced repertoire, CD4 or CD8, contained the clonotype at higher abundance. TCRdb reprocessed the public reads (quality trimming at Q25 with fastp, clone calling with MiXCR) and kept in-frame beta chains. For every CDR3 protein sequence, its rows merge into one entry that carries the most common genes and DNA. These V and J calls originate from TCRdb's pipeline instead of the authors' own analysis. For this sample there are approximately 350,000 distinct CDR3 sequences; approximately 10% appear just once. The top ten hold about 17% of the sample.

The treatment or condition label on this specimen signifies: live attenuated yellow fever vaccine strain. At each blood-draw timepoint, two biological replicates of bulk PBMCs were collected. PBMCs were isolated from peripheral blood using a standard Ficoll-Paque protocol. RNA was extracted with TriZol from bulk PBMCs, CD4 and CD8 fractions, and dextramer-positive and dextramer-negative fractions. The sequence is built from TRBV7-3 and TRBJ2-1; perhaps TRBD2 is the D gene, with 6 bases matching. The sequence was obtained from a young man who received the YFV17D yellow fever vaccine. Sample: PBMCs, taken on the day of the first yellow fever vaccination. The CDR3 corresponds to CASGGSYNEQFF. The DNA sequence is TGTGCCAGCGGGGGGTCCTACAATGAGCAGTTCTTC.